This T cell receptor beta chain was captured by sequencing in a study of CD8+ T cells in alopecia areata. In each case, RNA was isolated and then reverse transcribed into cDNA as the sequencing template. The table came from immunoSEQ multiplex PCR; TCRdb's copy has only in-frame clones and leaves some out. The top ten clones hold around 4.2% of a sample with 14,000 or so clones, 45% to 65% of them seen once. The authors sorted CD4+ cells into CD25+CD127- cells for about 5 patients. Those with alopecia areata gave lesional scalp punch biopsies and peripheral blood. The TCR comes from a human donor with alopecia areata. Material for sequencing was CD4+ Tregs sorted from blood.

CDR3 region: CASNHGQGIPYNEQFF. The CDR3, as DNA: TGTGCCAGCAACCACGGACAGGGGATACCCTACAATGAGCAGTTCTTC. The rearrangement joins TRBV11-2 to TRBJ2-1, with 9 positions matching TRBD1. The CDR3 contains 16 residues. Germline V gene data show CDR1 as SGHAT and CDR2 as FQNNGV. V lost 7 bases, J lost 2 bases, and 9 bases stayed unmatched.